The entry that follows covers one T cell receptor beta chain sequence. The sample comes from a study of blood T cell repertoires in COVID-19. In the study overall: Sites across the United States, Italy and Spain contributed samples from acute and convalescent COVID-19.

TCRdb's table, derived via immunoSEQ multiplex PCR, lists solely in-frame clones and lacks some. Of almost 400,000 clones in the sample, roughly 90% are singletons; the top ten hold approximately 1%. Germline V gives CDR1 SNHLY, CDR2 FYNNEI. V lost 8 bases, J lost 1 base, and 6 bases lay in between. The CDR3 contains 12 residues. This sequence was found in a woman in her thirties with acute COVID-19. The sequenced material came from PBMCs or T cells enriched from blood (not recorded which). This chain links TRBV2 with TRBJ1-5, with D unclear. The CDR3 is CASCQSNQPQHF. CDR3 nucleotides: TGTGCCAGCTGTCAGAGCAATCAGCCCCAGCATTTT.